These 11 T cell receptor beta chains came from one sample sequenced in a study of blood T cell repertoires in COVID-19. Profiled with immunoSEQ multiplex PCR; TCRdb holds only in-frame clones, not every one. In the table there are more than 300,000 clones, 88% of which are singletons. Sequencing was performed on PBMCs or T cells enriched from blood (not recorded which). These receptors were obtained from a woman under 30 who had recovered from COVID-19.

The chain is built from TRBV19 and TRBJ1-5; no definite D call. Trimming took off 5 bases at V and 9 bases at J, with 20 bases between the two ends. This CDR3 spans 15 amino acids. Germline V gives CDR1 LNHDA, CDR2 SQIVND (reference sequence). CDR3 in DNA: TGTGCCAGTAGTCCCCGCGGTAATAGCGAACGGCCCCAGCATTTT. This encodes CASSPRGNSERPQHF.

The chain recombines TRBV11-3 with TRBJ2-7, with 7 bases identical to TRBD1. CDR1 is SGHNT, CDR2 YENEEA, per germline. The V segment lost 2 bases and the J segment 5 bases; nucleotides outside the gene matches: 9. The CDR3 consists of 15 residues. The CDR3 region is CASSLYGTGADEQYF. DNA of the CDR3: TGTGCCAGCAGCTTATACGGTACAGGGGCCGACGAGCAGTACTTC. Together with reference TRBV11-3 and TRBJ2-7, the CDR3 gives the full variable domain: EAGVVQSPRYKIIEKKQPVAFWCNPISGHNTLYWYLQNLGQGPELLIRYENEEAVDDSQLPKDRFSAERLKGVDSTLKIQPAELGDSAVYLCASSLYGTGADEQYFGPGTRLTVT.

This chain links TRBV15 with TRBJ1-6; no definite D call. Trimming left V 6 bases short and J 6 bases short, with 12 bases between. This CDR3 comprises 14 residues. Germline V gene lookup returns CDR1 LNHNV and CDR2 YYDKDF (reference sequence). CDR3: CATRGGIGNSPLHF. In nucleotides, the CDR3 is TGTGCCACCAGGGGAGGGATTGGTAATTCACCCCTCCACTTT.

The genes are TRBV18 and TRBJ1-1; no clear D. V dropped 3 bases and J dropped 2 bases, with 13 bases sitting between them. The CDR3 is 15 residues long. CDR1 is KGHSH and CDR2 is LQKENI in the germline V gene. CDR3 nucleotide sequence: TGTGCCAGCTCACCTGCCGGGTCTCGTAACACTGAAGCTTTCTTT. It encodes CASSPAGSRNTEAFF.

The rearrangement uses TRBV9 and TRBJ2-7; D might be TRBD2 (6 bases). The CDR3 length is 13 residues. V was clipped by 2 bases and J by 9 bases, with 15 bases between them. Germline-derived CDR1 and CDR2 are SGDLS and YYNGEE. The CDR3 sequence: CASSVGDSSAQYF. CDR3 nucleotide sequence: TGTGCCAGCAGCGTTGGGGACTCTTCGGCGCAGTACTTC.

The chain joins TRBV7-3 to TRBJ1-1; D unclear. Looked up from germline, CDR1 is SGHTA and CDR2 is FQGTGA. V dropped 2 bases and J dropped 1 base, with 8 bases sitting between them. The CDR3 consists of 14 residues. CDR3 coding DNA: TGTGCCAGCAGCTTAGGAGCCACGAACACTGAAGCTTTCTTT. This sequence encodes CASSLGATNTEAFF.

The genes are TRBV12-5 and TRBJ1-2; D call uncertain. CDR1 LGHNT and CDR2 FRNRAP come from the germline V gene. Trimming cost V 3 bases and J 0 bases, with 5 bases left between them. The CDR3 contains 13 residues. The CDR3 DNA reads as TGTGCTAGTGGTTTTCTCGCTAACTATGGCTACACCTTC. Its translation: CASGFLANYGYTF.

The chain has TRBV28 and TRBJ1-2; 9 bases align to TRBD1. The CDR3 runs to 14 residues. Germline-derived CDR1 and CDR2 are MDHEN and SYDVKM. The trim removed 2 bases at V and 8 bases at J, leaving 6 bases unmatched. DNA of the CDR3: TGTGCCAGCAGTTTAAAGGGACAGGGAATGGGCTACACCTTC. It specifies CASSLKGQGMGYTF.

The chain's CDR3 is CASSLAGNSNQPQHF. In DNA form, the CDR3 reads TGCGCCAGCAGCTTGGCCGGGAATAGCAATCAGCCCCAGCATTTT. This sequence joins TRBV5-1 and TRBJ1-5; no clear D gene. V gave up 0 bases and J gave up 0 bases, with 7 bases separating them. The length of the CDR3 is 15 residues. Germline V CDR1 and CDR2: SGHRS, YFSETQ.

The rearrangement links TRBV30 to TRBJ2-1; TRBD1 aligns across 9 bases. V lost 2 bases, J lost 12 bases, and 2 bases stayed unmatched. Looked up from germline, CDR1 is GTSNPN and CDR2 is SVGIG (reference sequence). The CDR3 spans 11 residues. CDR3 loop: CAWSTDRGQFF. Written as DNA, the CDR3 is TGTGCCTGGAGTACGGACAGGGGGCAGTTCTTC. The full variable domain, its missing parts supplied by reference TRBV30 and TRBJ2-1, is SQTIHQWPATLVQPVGSPLSLECTVEGTSNPNLYWYRQAAGRGLQLLFYSVGIGQISSEVPQNLSASRPQDRQFILSSKKLLLSDSGFYLCAWSTDRGQFFGPGTRLTVL.

The rearrangement joins TRBV6-2 or TRBV6-3 to TRBJ2-1; weak D call: TRBD1 (6 bases). The germline CDR1 and CDR2 sequences are MNHEY and SVGEGT. With 6 bases removed from V and 9 bases from J, the gap between germline ends came to 12 bases. The CDR3 extends over 12 amino acids. The CDR3 DNA reads as TGTGCCAGCAGCGGTAGGACAGTTGAGCAGTTCTTC. Its translation is CASSGRTVEQFF.